These T cell receptor beta chains were read from a single sample in a study of blood T cell repertoires in COVID-19. Only in-frame clones appear in the TCRdb table, and some are missing; sequencing was by immunoSEQ multiplex PCR. The table records approximately 27,000 clones, 85% to 95% of them present only once. The specimen was peripheral blood. The receptors come from a human donor with active COVID-19. The donor label of this sample is uncertain. CDR3s include the opening cysteine and the closing phenylalanine or tryptophan. D genes are given only for firm matches. Rows may omit the clone size; those that give it use once, few, many or a size class.

TRBV24-1	NA	13	TRBJ1-1	NA	CATVSARDTEAFF	TGTGCCACCGTTTCAGCGCGAGACACTGAAGCTTTCTTT
TRBV18	NA	15	TRBJ1-2	NA	CASSPETGYFYGYTF	TGTGCCAGCTCACCAGAGACAGGATACTTCTATGGCTACACCTTC
TRBV10-3	TRBD2	18	TRBJ2-7	NA	CAISESIGGLAGAGEQYF	TGTGCCATCAGTGAGTCAATTGGAGGACTAGCGGGAGCGGGGGAGCAGTACTTC
TRBV19	TRBD2	19	TRBJ2-4	NA	CASSIDGLAGGPAKNIQYF	TGTGCCAGTAGTATAGACGGACTAGCGGGGGGGCCAGCCAAAAACATTCAGTACTTC
TRBV28	TRBD2	15	TRBJ2-5	NA	CASSLHGGGQETQYF	TGTGCCAGCAGTTTACATGGGGGGGGCCAAGAGACCCAGTACTTC
TRBV6-1	NA	16	TRBJ2-1	NA	CASSEEDRRSYNEQFF	TGTGCCAGCAGTGAAGAAGACAGGCGGTCCTACAATGAGCAGTTCTTC
TRBV4-1	TRBD1	16	TRBJ2-3	NA	CASSQTGTVGTDTQYF	TGCGCCAGCAGCCAGACGGGGACAGTGGGCACAGATACGCAGTATTTT
TRBV9	NA	17	TRBJ2-2	NA	CASSVVSGLPNTGELFF	TGTGCCAGCAGCGTAGTGTCGGGACTGCCAAACACCGGGGAGCTGTTTTTT
TRBV2	NA	16	TRBJ2-7	once	CASSEALGRGRYEQYF	TGTGCCAGCAGTGAAGCTCTTGGGCGGGGGCGCTACGAGCAGTACTTC
TRBV19	NA	14	TRBJ1-5	NA	CASRDRLLNQPQHF	TGTGCCAGCCGTGACAGGTTGCTCAATCAGCCCCAGCATTTT
TRBV10-2	NA	12	TRBJ2-7	once	CASGATRYEQYF	TGCGCCAGCGGGGCTACCCGCTACGAGCAGTACTTC
TRBV27	NA	16	TRBJ2-1	NA	CASSSHAGNFGNEQFF	TGTGCCAGCAGTTCTCATGCGGGGAATTTTGGCAATGAGCAGTTCTTC
TRBV29-1	TRBD2	16	TRBJ2-7	once	CSVEVGMRGAQNEQYF	TGCAGCGTTGAAGTGGGTATGCGGGGGGCCCAAAACGAGCAGTACTTC
TRBV18	NA	14	TRBJ2-3	NA	CATIDGASTDTQYF	TGTGCCACCATAGACGGAGCTAGCACAGATACGCAGTATTTT
TRBV5-8	NA	13	TRBJ1-1	NA	CASSLDLEGKAFF	TGTGCCAGCAGCTTGGATTTAGAGGGCAAAGCTTTCTTT
TRBV5-1	NA	15	TRBJ2-3	NA	CASSLDTTGSDTQYF	TGCGCCAGCAGCTTGGACACGACAGGCTCAGATACGCAGTATTTT
TRBV14	NA	16	TRBJ2-3	NA	CASSQDRVRPADTQYF	TGTGCCAGCAGCCAAGATCGGGTTCGTCCTGCAGATACGCAGTATTTT
TRBV7-9	TRBD2	15	TRBJ2-7	NA	CASSPGTTKSYEQYF	TGTGCCAGCAGCCCTGGGACTACCAAATCCTACGAGCAGTACTTC
TRBV4-2	TRBD2	20	TRBJ2-3	NA	CASSQDRVTSGSQLRYTQYF	TGTGCCAGCAGCCAAGATCGGGTGACTAGCGGGAGTCAACTACGATATACGCAGTATTTT
TRBV3-1/TRBV3-2	TRBD2	15	TRBJ2-1	NA	CASSQAGAGGHEQFF	TGTGCCAGCAGCCAAGCCGGAGCGGGAGGCCATGAGCAGTTCTTC
TRBV5-1	NA	16	TRBJ2-7	once	CASSLALGRGPYEQYF	TGCGCCAGCAGCTTGGCCCTCGGGAGGGGGCCCTACGAGCAGTACTTC
TRBV5-1	TRBD1	16	TRBJ1-1	NA	CASSLTTGGVNTEAFF	TGCGCCAGCAGCTTAACAACAGGGGGCGTGAACACTGAAGCTTTCTTT
TRBV2	NA	12	TRBJ2-5	NA	CASSQDGETQYF	TGTGCCAGCAGTCAAGACGGGGAGACCCAGTACTTC
TRBV7-4	NA	15	TRBJ2-1	NA	CASSSIWGTNNEQFF	TGTGCCAGCAGCTCCATCTGGGGCACCAACAATGAGCAGTTCTTC
TRBV9	TRBD2	18	TRBJ2-6	NA	CASRGELAGVTGANVLTF	TGTGCCAGCAGGGGGGAACTAGCGGGAGTGACTGGGGCCAACGTCCTGACTTTC
TRBV7-2	TRBD2	17	TRBJ2-1	NA	CASSLESGGSSYNEQFF	TGTGCCAGCAGCTTAGAGTCGGGCGGGAGCTCCTACAATGAGCAGTTCTTC
TRBV28	NA	14	TRBJ2-2	NA	CASSPGREAGELFF	TGTGCCAGCAGTCCCGGCAGGGAGGCGGGGGAGCTGTTTTTT
TRBV11-2	NA	13	TRBJ2-3	NA	CASSPRPQGTQYF	TGTGCCAGCAGCCCCCGCCCACAGGGTACGCAGTATTTT
TRBV21-1	NA	15	TRBJ1-2	once	CASSSRTGGGYGYTF	TGTGCCAGCAGCTCGAGGACAGGGGGAGGCTATGGCTACACCTTC
TRBV20-1	NA	12	TRBJ2-7	NA	CSASQGGGEQYF	TGCAGTGCTAGTCAGGGGGGCGGGGAGCAGTACTTC
TRBV5-1	TRBD1	14	TRBJ2-3	NA	CASRGTAKTDTQYF	TGCGCCAGCAGAGGGACAGCAAAAACAGATACGCAGTATTTT
TRBV7-2	TRBD2	18	TRBJ2-1	NA	CASSFGPSGGPSSNEQFF	TGTGCCAGCAGCTTCGGTCCTAGCGGGGGACCCTCCTCCAATGAGCAGTTCTTC
TRBV5-4	NA	15	TRBJ2-1	few	CASSLEQGRNNEQFF	TGTGCCAGCAGCTTAGAACAGGGGAGGAACAATGAGCAGTTCTTC
TRBV14	TRBD2	15	TRBJ2-3	NA	CASSQGGASGDTQYF	TGTGCCAGCAGCCAAGGTGGAGCTAGCGGGGATACGCAGTATTTT
TRBV19	NA	13	TRBJ2-5	NA	CASSASGAETQYF	TGTGCCAGTAGTGCCTCAGGGGCAGAGACCCAGTACTTC
TRBV7-8	NA	14	TRBJ2-7	NA	CASSFRALAYEQYF	TGTGCCAGCAGCTTCCGTGCACTAGCCTACGAGCAGTACTTC
TRBV5-5	TRBD1	15	TRBJ1-6	NA	CASSLDWDRASPLHF	TGTGCCAGCAGCTTGGACTGGGACAGGGCTTCACCCCTCCACTTT
TRBV4-3	NA	14	TRBJ1-5	once	CASSPGLMDQPQHF	TGCGCCAGCAGCCCTGGCTTAATGGATCAGCCCCAGCATTTT
TRBV13	TRBD2	15	TRBJ2-5	NA	CASSPGLAGGETQYF	TGTGCCAGCAGCCCGGGACTAGCGGGAGGAGAGACCCAGTACTTC
TRBV14	TRBD1	16	TRBJ2-1	NA	CASSPRTGAVYNEQFF	TGTGCCAGCAGCCCTCGGACAGGGGCCGTATACAATGAGCAGTTCTTC
TRBV18	TRBD1	13	TRBJ1-3	NA	CASSPRQGDTIYF	TGTGCCAGCTCACCACGACAGGGGGACACCATATATTTT
TRBV30	NA	14	TRBJ2-7	NA	CAWSRQEERHEQYF	TGTGCCTGGAGTCGTCAGGAGGAGAGGCACGAGCAGTACTTC
TRBV30	TRBD1	16	TRBJ1-5	NA	CAWSVLGQGSNQPQHF	TGTGCCTGGAGTGTATTAGGACAGGGGAGCAATCAGCCCCAGCATTTT
TRBV30	TRBD2	15	TRBJ2-3	NA	CAWSVLSGGTDTQYF	TGTGCCTGGAGTGTTTTAAGCGGGGGGACCGATACGCAGTATTTT
TRBV30	TRBD2	17	TRBJ2-1	NA	CAWSGTSGLSSYNEQFF	TGTGCCTGGAGTGGGACTAGCGGGCTTAGCTCCTACAATGAGCAGTTCTTC
TRBV18	TRBD1	17	TRBJ1-6	few	CASSPPRAGGVYSPLHF	TGTGCCAGCTCACCACCCAGGGCAGGGGGCGTTTATTCACCCCTCCACTTT
TRBV20-1	NA	13	TRBJ2-3	NA	CSASPSGTDTQYF	TGCAGTGCTAGTCCAAGCGGCACAGATACGCAGTATTTT
TRBV2	TRBD2	17	TRBJ2-1	once	CASSATSGIYLYNEQFF	TGTGCCAGCAGTGCGACTAGCGGGATCTATCTCTACAATGAGCAGTTCTTC
TRBV11-2	TRBD2	17	TRBJ2-1	NA	CASSPFRQGGRGDEQFF	TGTGCCAGCAGCCCCTTCCGCCAGGGCGGGAGGGGGGATGAGCAGTTCTTC
TRBV2	TRBD2	16	TRBJ2-4	NA	CASRTLLAVAKNIQYF	TGTGCCAGCAGGACCCTACTAGCGGTAGCCAAAAACATTCAGTACTTC
TRBV5-1	TRBD1	14	TRBJ2-7	once	CASSTGDPSSEQYF	TGCGCCAGCAGCACAGGGGACCCATCCTCCGAGCAGTACTTC